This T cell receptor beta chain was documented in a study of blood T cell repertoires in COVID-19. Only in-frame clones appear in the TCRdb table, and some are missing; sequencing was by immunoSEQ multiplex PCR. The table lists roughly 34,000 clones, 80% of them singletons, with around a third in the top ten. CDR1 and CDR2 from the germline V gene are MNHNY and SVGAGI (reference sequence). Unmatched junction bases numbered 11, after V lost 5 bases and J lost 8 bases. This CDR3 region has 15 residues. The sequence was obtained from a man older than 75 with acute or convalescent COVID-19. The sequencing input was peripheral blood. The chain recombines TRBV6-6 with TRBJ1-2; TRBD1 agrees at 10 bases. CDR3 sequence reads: CASSSQGTGDGGYTF. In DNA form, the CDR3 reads TGTGCCAGCAGTAGTCAGGGGACAGGGGACGGCGGCTACACCTTC.